Described below is a single T cell receptor (beta chain) sequence and its context. Germline CDR1 is GTSNPN and CDR2 is SVGIG (reference sequence). CDR3 length: 13 residues. Trimming took off 3 bases at V and 4 bases at J, with 7 bases between the two ends. These data belong to a study of T cell responses to AZD1222 COVID-19 vaccine. Sequenced by immunoSEQ multiplex PCR; TCRdb stores in-frame clones only, minus some. Of about 100,000 clones in the sample, about 90% were seen once. The sample here was peripheral blood, taken on day 0 of AZD1222 vaccination. The rearrangement uses TRBV30 and TRBJ2-6; a weak D match, TRBD2 (5 bases). This sequence was found in an adult in good health. DNA of the CDR3: TGTGCCTGGAGGCGAGGGGGGGCCAACGTCCTGACTTTC. It translates to CAWRRGGANVLTF.